Sequencing of this TCR beta chain was carried out in a study of cytomegalovirus exposure and HLA in healthy donors. Study-wide results and caveats: Reportedly, TCR beta sequences accurately predicted HLA-A and HLA-B alleles in most subjects. HLA alleles showed associations with 15,000 to 20,000 TCR beta sequences in a later analysis, at a 0.05 false discovery rate. The listing of roughly 160 TCR beta chains classed them as cytomegalovirus-associated.

13 Jbeta primers and 60 Vbeta primers were used for the PCR. Produced via immunoSEQ multiplex PCR; TCRdb's table is partial and in-frame only. The sample yields under 200,000 clones, around 80% seen once. About this clone: Antigen unknown.

The sequencing sample was made of PBMCs. The receptor's source is a woman in her 30s in good health and CMV-seropositive.

CDR3 sequence (DNA): TGTGCCAGTAGTACCCGAACTAGCGGGAGTGGGGATGAGCAGTTCTTC. Residues: CASSTRTSGSGDEQFF. This sequence joins TRBV19 and TRBJ2-1, with 11 bases fitting TRBD2. The CDR3 is 16 residues long. V dropped 4 bases and J dropped 8; count of bases not matched to a gene: 10. Germline CDR1 LNHDA, CDR2 SQIVND (reference sequence).